The rows below give T cell receptor beta chains drawn from one sample of a study of cytomegalovirus exposure and HLA in healthy donors. Some clones are missing from TCRdb's copy, which holds only in-frame ones; the method was immunoSEQ multiplex PCR. The data contain approximately 170,000 clones, under 85% of them singletons. The sequencing input was PBMCs. The receptors originated from a female donor in good health and CMV-seronegative. Both conserved end residues are part of each CDR3. D genes are given only for firm matches. The listing skips clone size in some rows; elsewhere it reads once, few, many or a size class.

CDR3: CASNPGTNTEAFF; DNA: TGTGCCAGCAACCCGGGGACAAATACTGAAGCTTTCTTT; J: TRBJ1-1; V: TRBV6-5; D: NA; size: NA
CDR3: CASSVPGGIEKLFF; DNA: TGTGCCAGCAGTGTCCCAGGGGGCATTGAAAAACTGTTTTTT; J: TRBJ1-4; V: TRBV25-1; D: TRBD1; size: NA
CDR3: CASSLTQDTEAFF; DNA: TGTGCCAGCAGCTTAACCCAGGACACTGAAGCTTTCTTT; J: TRBJ1-1; V: TRBV7-3; D: NA; size: few
CDR3: CASRDSPSGNTIYF; DNA: TGTGCCAGCAGGGACAGTCCCTCTGGAAACACCATATATTTT; J: TRBJ1-3; V: TRBV2; D: NA; size: once
CDR3: CAWRLAGASEKLFF; DNA: TGTGCCTGGAGACTGGCAGGGGCCTCTGAAAAACTGTTTTTT; J: TRBJ1-4; V: TRBV30; D: NA; size: NA
CDR3: CASSSTGLFEDSPLHF; DNA: TGTGCCAGCAGCTCGACAGGCTTGTTTGAGGATTCACCCCTCCACTTT; J: TRBJ1-6; V: TRBV7-3; D: NA; size: NA
CDR3: CASTSGGSYNEQFF; DNA: TGTGCCAGCACTTCAGGGGGATCCTACAATGAGCAGTTCTTC; J: TRBJ2-1; V: TRBV6-1; D: TRBD1; size: NA
CDR3: CASSYSQGLDSPLHF; DNA: TGTGCCAGCAGTTACTCCCAGGGATTAGACTCACCCCTCCACTTT; J: TRBJ1-6; V: TRBV6-6; D: NA; size: NA
CDR3: CASSYSSGGIEKLFF; DNA: TGTGCCAGCAGTTACTCATCAGGGGGGATTGAAAAACTGTTTTTT; J: TRBJ1-4; V: TRBV6-6; D: TRBD1; size: NA
CDR3: CASTRTGVLNEKLFF; DNA: TGTGCCAGCACTAGAACAGGGGTGCTAAATGAAAAACTGTTTTTT; J: TRBJ1-4; V: TRBV28; D: TRBD1; size: once
CDR3: CASSFVGQGDIYGYTF; DNA: TGTGCCAGCAGTTTTGTGGGACAGGGGGACATCTATGGCTACACCTTC; J: TRBJ1-2; V: TRBV27; D: TRBD1; size: NA
CDR3: CASRNRRITEAFF; DNA: TGTGCCAGCAGGAACAGGAGAATCACTGAAGCTTTCTTT; J: TRBJ1-1; V: TRBV6-5; D: NA; size: few
CDR3: CASSPSPVTGDYEQYF; DNA: TGCGCCAGCAGCCCTTCACCCGTGACAGGGGACTACGAGCAGTACTTC; J: TRBJ2-7; V: TRBV4-1; D: TRBD1; size: NA
CDR3: CSVEETGTNGSDEQFF; DNA: TGCAGCGTTGAAGAAACCGGGACTAACGGGAGTGATGAGCAGTTCTTC; J: TRBJ2-1; V: TRBV29-1; D: TRBD2; size: NA
CDR3: CASSLGTDRGPWDTQYF; DNA: TGTGCCAGCAGCTTAGGTACAGACAGGGGGCCATGGGATACGCAGTATTTT; J: TRBJ2-3; V: TRBV11-3; D: TRBD1; size: NA
CDR3: CASSLAGGTGANVLTF; DNA: TGTGCCAGCAGCTTAGCAGGGGGCACTGGGGCCAACGTCCTGACTTTC; J: TRBJ2-6; V: TRBV7-2; D: TRBD1; size: NA
CDR3: CASSLGQADSYNEQFF; DNA: TGTGCCAGCAGTTTAGGGCAGGCCGACTCCTACAATGAGCAGTTCTTC; J: TRBJ2-1; V: TRBV27; D: NA; size: NA
CDR3: CASSTGDRIHEQYF; DNA: TGTGCCAGCAGCACCGGGGACAGGATCCACGAGCAGTACTTC; J: TRBJ2-7; V: TRBV7-2; D: TRBD1; size: NA
CDR3: CASSYSGLAESYEQYF; DNA: TGTGCCAGCAGTTACTCGGGGCTAGCGGAGTCCTACGAGCAGTACTTC; J: TRBJ2-7; V: TRBV6-6; D: TRBD2; size: NA
CDR3: CASSLGTSGTYEQYF; DNA: TGTGCCAGCAGCTTAGGGACTAGCGGAACCTACGAGCAGTACTTC; J: TRBJ2-7; V: TRBV11-2; D: TRBD2; size: NA
CDR3: CASSQWDRGETQYF; DNA: TGTGCCAGCAGCCAATGGGACAGGGGAGAGACCCAGTACTTC; J: TRBJ2-5; V: TRBV7-9; D: TRBD1; size: few
CDR3: CASSYSAGEMNTEAFF; DNA: TGTGCCAGCAGTTACTCGGCAGGGGAAATGAACACTGAAGCTTTCTTT; J: TRBJ1-1; V: TRBV6-5; D: NA; size: few
CDR3: CASSPLGQGNYGYTF; DNA: TGTGCCAGCTCACCCCTGGGACAGGGAAACTATGGCTACACCTTC; J: TRBJ1-2; V: TRBV18; D: TRBD1; size: NA